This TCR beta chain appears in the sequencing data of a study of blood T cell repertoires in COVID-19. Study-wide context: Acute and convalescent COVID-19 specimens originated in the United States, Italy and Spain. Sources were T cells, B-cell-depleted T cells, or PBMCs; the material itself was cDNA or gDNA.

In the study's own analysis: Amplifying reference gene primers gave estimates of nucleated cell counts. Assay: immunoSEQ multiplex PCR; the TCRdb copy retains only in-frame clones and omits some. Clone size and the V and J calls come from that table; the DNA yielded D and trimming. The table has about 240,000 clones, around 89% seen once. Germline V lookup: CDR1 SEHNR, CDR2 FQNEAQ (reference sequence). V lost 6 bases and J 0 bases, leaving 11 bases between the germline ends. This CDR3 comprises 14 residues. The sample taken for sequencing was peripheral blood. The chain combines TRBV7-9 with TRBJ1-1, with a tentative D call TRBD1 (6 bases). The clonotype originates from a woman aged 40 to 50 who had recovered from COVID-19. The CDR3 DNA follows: TGTGCCAGCAGTAAAGGGGGAATGAACACTGAAGCTTTCTTT. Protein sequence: CASSKGGMNTEAFF.